The 18 T cell receptor beta chains below were found in one sample sequenced in a study of tumor and adjacent non-tumor tissue in lung cancer. No cell sorting was done before RNA was extracted from the tissue. The normal lung tissue was taken more than 3 cm from the tumor edge. TCRbeta libraries were built with three rounds of nested PCR, modified from ARM-PCR. MiXCR was run by TCRdb on the multiplex PCR reads, yielding one entry per CDR3 protein. The repertoire has about 60,000 distinct CDR3 sequences, around two thirds of them found once; the top ten carry around 33%. Input material: distant non-tumor lung tissue. The receptors come from an older man with non-small cell lung cancer.

Remarks on this clonotype: This may arise from a read error, as a much more abundant clone is one base away. V usage is TRBV12-3 or TRBV12-4 and J usage is TRBJ2-6; D is unclear. The CDR3 spans 16 residues. As DNA, the CDR3 is TGTACCAGCAGTTTAGTGACGGTGTCTGGGGCCAACGTCCTGACTTTC. This sequence encodes CTSSLVTVSGANVLTF.

This clonotype counts as medium-sized. The rearrangement links TRBV6-1 to TRBJ2-7; TRBD2 matches at 9 bases. Germline lookup yields CDR1 MNHNS and CDR2 SASEGT. The CDR3 is made up of 14 amino acids. The V and J ends lost 6 bases and 2 bases, in that order; junction bases with no gene match: 5. CDR3 DNA sequence: TGTGCCAGCAGACGACTAGCGGCTCCCTACGAGCAGTACTTC. Its protein is CASRRLAAPYEQYF.

The sample holds a few counts of this clonotype. This chain uses TRBV5-8 with TRBJ1-5, with 10 nucleotides matching TRBD1. From germline, CDR1 is SGHTS and CDR2 YDEGEE. V gave up 6 bases and J gave up 6 bases; unmatched junction bases: 9. The length of the CDR3 is 15 residues. CDR3 protein: CASTHIGQGGQPQHF. The CDR3 nucleotides read TGTGCCAGCACCCACATCGGACAGGGGGGTCAGCCCCAGCATTTT.

As regards this clonotype: It may be a read error: a sequence one base away is much more abundant. The V gene is TRBV6-1, the J gene TRBJ2-2; 14 bases are shared with TRBD2. CDR1 MNHNS and CDR2 SASEGT come from the germline V gene. CDR3 length equals 15 residues. CDR3 sequence (DNA): TGTGTCAGCAGTGTGGGACTAGCGGGGGTCGGGGAGCTGTTTTTT. Its translation is CVSSVGLAGVGELFF.

Note on this clonotype: One end of the junction fails to match germline, which may point to a read error. The J gene is TRBJ2-2, the V gene TRBV11-2, with 7 nucleotides matching TRBD2. Germline-derived CDR1 and CDR2 are SGHAT and FQNNGV. The CDR3 runs to 16 residues. The CDR3 DNA sequence: TGTACCAGCAGCTTAGATCGACTAGCCTCGGCTGGGGAGTTGTTTTTT. It specifies CTSSLDRLASAGELFF.

The table lists this clonotype with many counts. The chain uses TRBV12-3 or TRBV12-4 and TRBJ1-1, with a tentative D call TRBD1 (5 bases). V shed 2 bases and J shed 1 base, with 17 bases lying between them. The CDR3 is 17 amino acids. In DNA, the CDR3 is TGTGCCAGCAGTTTAAGGGGTCCCGGGCAGGGGAACACTGAAGCTTTCTTT. Translated: CASSLRGPGQGNTEAFF.

This clonotype was seen once. A much larger clone lies one base from this, so it may be a read error. The V call is TRBV5-5, the J call TRBJ2-3; tentative D call: TRBD2 (7 bases). The germline V gene encodes CDR1 SGHKS and CDR2 YYEKEE (reference sequence). This CDR3 is built from 15 residues. As DNA, the CDR3 is TGTGCCAGCAGCTGGGGGGGGCTAAGCACAGATACGCAGTTTTTT. This encodes CASSWGGLSTDTQFF.

Points on this clonotype: A junction boundary mismatches the germline segment, possibly from a read error. V usage is TRBV6-1 and J usage is TRBJ2-2; the D gene is possibly TRBD1 (6 bases). This CDR3 region has 14 residues. Germline assignment: CDR1 MNHNS and CDR2 SASEGT. The chain's CDR3 is CGSRGYRNTRELFF. The CDR3 nucleotides read TGTGGCAGCAGGGGTTACAGAAACACAAGGGAGCTGTTTTTT.

Notes on this clonotype: One junction end does not reproduce the germline sequence, and a read error may be involved. The gene calls are TRBV28 and TRBJ2-3; D may be TRBD2 (7 bases). Germline assignment: CDR1 MDHEN and CDR2 SYDVKM. CDR3 length equals 15 residues. The CDR3 bases are TGTGCCAGCAGTCGGGGAGGGCCTCGGACAGATACGCGGTATTTT. It is translated as CASSRGGPRTDTRYF.

To note about this clonotype: Germline is not matched at one junction end, which may reflect a read error. This chain links TRBV4-2 with TRBJ1-5, with 7 bases aligning to TRBD1. CDR3 size: 15 residues. Germline CDR1 reads LGHNA; CDR2 reads YNFKEQ. CDR3: CAISHQGGSPQPQHF. In nucleotides, the CDR3 is TGTGCCATCAGCCATCAGGGGGGCAGTCCTCAGCCTCAGCATTTT.

On this clonotype: The junction departs from germline at one end; a sequencing error may be responsible. This chain's CDR3 is CCARDLEGNVGQSQHF. In nucleotides, the CDR3 is TGCTGTGCTAGAGATCTCGAGGGTAACGTTGGTCAGTCCCAGCATTTT. The genes are TRBV20-1 and TRBJ1-5; D gene ambiguous. CDR3 length: 16 residues. Germline CDR1 is DFQATT and CDR2 is SNEGSKA (reference sequence).

A note on this clonotype: A single base separates this from a much larger clone, so it may be a read error. The chain couples TRBV12-3 or TRBV12-4 to TRBJ1-5; D is unclear. CDR3 length: 16 amino acids. CDR3 bases: TGTGACAGCAGACCGACGGACGGAAATAGCAATCAGCCCCAGCATTTT. It translates to CDSRPTDGNSNQPQHF.

This clonotype was counted at least ten times. The chain employs TRBV4-1 and TRBJ1-1, with TRBD1 matching 8 bases. The germline gives CDR1 MGHRA, CDR2 YSYEKL. This CDR3 contains 15 residues. V was clipped by 4 bases and J by 1 base; unmatched bases: 5. The CDR3 DNA is TGCGCCAGCAGCCGTCCGGGACAGGCGAACACTGAAGCTTTCTTT. The encoded protein is CASSRPGQANTEAFF.

The V and J genes are TRBV1 and TRBJ2-5. TRBV1 represents a pseudogene. CDR3 length: 14 residues. The CDR3 DNA reads as TGCACCAGCAGCCGAGCGTCGGACCAAGAGACCCAGTACTTC. The encoded protein is CTSSRASDQETQYF.

Comment on this clonotype: Germline is not matched at one junction end, which may reflect a read error. This rearrangement joins TRBV5-1 to TRBJ1-1; D not certain. The CDR3 has 14 residues. Germline V lookup: CDR1 SGHRS, CDR2 YFSETQ. This CDR3 is CASSLSAVNTGAFF. CDR3 bases: TGCGCCAGCAGCTTGTCGGCCGTGAACACTGGAGCTTTCTTT.

Written as DNA, the CDR3 is TGTGCCACCAGCAGAGCTGGAAGCAATCAGCCCCAGCATTTT. Translating it yields CATSRAGSNQPQHF. The chain has TRBV15 and TRBJ1-5; D gene unclear. CDR1 LNHNV and CDR2 YYDKDF come from the germline V gene (reference sequence). Trimming took 1 base from V and 1 from J, leaving 5 bases between them. The CDR3 length is 14 residues.

As concerns this clonotype: A junction boundary mismatches the germline segment, possibly from a read error. The CDR3 sequence is CTSSPPRGPLWRETQYF. The CDR3 DNA sequence: TGTACCAGCAGCCCGCCCCGGGGGCCCCTTTGGAGAGAGACCCAGTACTTC. The rearrangement uses TRBV5-6 and TRBJ2-5; tentatively, D is TRBD1 or TRBD2 (6 bases each). Germline values: CDR1 SGHDT, CDR2 YYEEEE. The CDR3 consists of 17 residues.

This clonotype appeared many times. This chain connects TRBV29-1 to TRBJ2-7; the D gene is possibly TRBD2 (5 bases). CDR3 length equals 11 residues. Trimming pared 4 bases from V and 7 bases from J, leaving 11 bases between. The germline gives CDR1 SQVTM, CDR2 ANQGSEA. CDR3 coding DNA: TGCAGCGTTGGGGAGTCGGGGGAGCAGTACTTC. It encodes CSVGESGEQYF.